This T cell receptor beta chain was sequenced for a study of CD8+CD57+ T cells in acquired aplastic anemia. TCR beta VDJ and CDR3 profiling used genomic DNA as template. One entry per CDR3 protein, called by TCRdb with MiXCR from the reads. The sample has 150,000 to 200,000 distinct CDR3 sequences; 47% are singletons. Flow cytometry had shown expanded CD8+CD57+ cells in the patients chosen for sequencing. This clonotype was counted a few times. The germline V and J ends were trimmed by 4 bases and 0 bases, with 19 bases remaining between them. Germline CDR1 SGHRS, CDR2 YFSETQ. There are 18 residues in the CDR3.

This chain uses TRBV5-1 with TRBJ2-2, with TRBD1 as a possible D gene (6 bases). The sequence was collected from a human donor with aplastic anemia. The sequencing sample was made of sorted CD4+, CD8+, or CD8+CD57+ T cells (not recorded which) from PBMCs. CDR3 residues: CASSQPFPGQANTGELFF. DNA of the CDR3: TGCGCCAGCAGCCAACCCTTCCCGGGACAAGCGAACACCGGGGAGCTGTTTTTT. The full variable domain, with the rest looked up from reference TRBV5-1 and TRBJ2-2, is KAGVTQTPRYLIKTRGQQVTLSCSPISGHRSVSWYQQTPGQGLQFLFEYFSETQRNKGNFPGRFSGRQFSNSRSEMNVSTLELGDSALYLCASSQPFPGQANTGELFFGEGSRLTVL.